This TCR beta chain was captured by sequencing in a study of control samples from healthy donors and cancer patients. Germline loops: CDR1 LGHNA, CDR2 YSLEER. This CDR3 region has 15 residues. The V and J ends lost 0 bases and 5 bases, in that order; junction bases with no gene match: 6. The table came from immunoSEQ multiplex PCR; TCRdb's copy has only in-frame clones and leaves some out. The sample consists of approximately 120,000 clones, about 90% of them appearing once. The sequence was obtained from a man in his fifties or sixties in good health. J is TRBJ2-7 and V is TRBV4-3; TRBD1 matches 8 bases. The sample taken for sequencing was blood. The CDR3 loop reads CASSQERQGFDEQYF. In DNA form, the CDR3 reads TGCGCCAGCAGCCAAGAGCGACAGGGGTTCGACGAGCAGTACTTC.